This T cell receptor beta chain was sequenced in a study of technical replicates of blood from four donors. Sequencing was performed with immunoSEQ multiplex PCR; in TCRdb, only in-frame clones are kept and a portion is missing. The sample carries tens of thousands of clones, around 97% recorded once. Germline CDR1 SGDLS, CDR2 YYNGEE. The V and J ends lost 3 bases and 0 bases respectively, with 12 bases between them. The CDR3 has 15 residues. Sequenced: T cells isolated from PBMCs. The clonotype comes from a human donor in good health. The gene calls are TRBV9 and TRBJ1-1, with D possibly TRBD1 on 5 matching bases. In nucleotides, the CDR3 is TGTGCCAGCAGCGCCGGGGGGGTTATGAACACTGAAGCTTTCTTT. This codes for CASSAGGVMNTEAFF.